The subject of this entry is one TCR beta chain. This clonotype was seen many times. Its antigen target is currently unknown. Within one base of it there is no much larger clone, and no base qualities were kept. The germline V gene sets CDR1 to SGHRS and CDR2 to YFSETQ. Measured from the cysteine to the phenylalanine, the CDR3 is 17 residues long. The CDR3 DNA has 51 bases and is translated from base 1. Trimming removed 3 bases from V and 4 bases from J; the gene matches leave 9 bases unexplained. This sample was taken from a study of T cells in Graves' hyperthyroidism and ophthalmopathy (dated by TCRdb to between 2019 and 2020). The study in broad terms: Peripheral blood was sampled at the time of initial diagnosis, prior to any treatment. The study also compared thyroid tissue and blood T-cell repertoires from more than five Graves' hyperthyroidism patients. Following sampling, methimazole starting at 30 mg daily was given to hyperthyroidism patients, and high-dose intravenous methylprednisolone was given to ophthalmopathy patients. According to the paper, TCR Vbeta CDR3 sequencing was carried out on over 130 peripheral blood samples, which came from some 41 ophthalmopathy, under 80 hyperthyroidism and 17 progressor patients. For training and testing, the 80 to 100 patients in the discovery cohort were randomly divided in a 7:3 ratio. To identify TCR V-J signatures that set the groups apart, the researchers used a discovery cohort of about a hundred patients, made up of 40 to 45 with Graves' ophthalmopathy and 57 with stable Graves' hyperthyroidism. Prospective prediction of ophthalmopathy was tested in an independent validation cohort consisting of some 20 hyperthyroidism patients and 15 to 17 patients who later progressed to ophthalmopathy. Study-level results and caveats: In cross-validation, a model built on a 13 V-J signature told ophthalmopathy apart from stable hyperthyroidism with less than 90% sensitivity and roughly 82% specificity, and in testing the same model reached 80%/75%. No statistical method was used to fix the sample size in advance, and group allocation was not hidden from the investigators. Most expanded thyroid clonotypes (frequency above 0.001) were also detected in blood, suggesting blood repertoires may reflect thyroid immune responses. In validation, the model predicted progression to ophthalmopathy a median of around six months before onset, with over 60% sensitivity and about 72% specificity.

Amplification of TCR beta CDR3 regions was carried out from RNA transcripts. A first-round RT-PCR of the TCR CDR3 used the HTBI primer set with the Qiagen OneStep RT-PCR kit. Libraries were constructed in a second round of multiplex PCR, after which size selection and purification were performed. The libraries were sequenced on an Illumina HiSeq2000 using paired-end 100 bp reads. The study's processing was this. SOAPnuke was used to process the raw data, throwing out any read that contained adapters or uncalled bases, had a mean Phred below 15, or lacked an exact constant-primer or identifier match. High-quality paired reads were merged using COPE v1.2.5, and each unique nucleotide sequence was defined as a clonotype. MiTCR v1.1 was used to align the clonotypes against IMGT TRBV, TRBD and TRBJ reference segments. Analysis was restricted to V-J combinations with a frequency above 0.0001, which covered 99% to 99.2% of repertoires. The TCS score was defined as the ratio of F50 (clonal expansion) to E x V (chaos), calculated using BLOSUM62-based TCRdist between CDR3 peptides within each V-J. Welch's t-statistics and random forest reduced 500 to 650 V-J features to about 13, which were used in a naive Bayes classifier (R e1071). Starting from the raw public reads, TCRdb applied fastp trimming at Q25, assembled clones with MiXCR and retained in-frame beta chains. One record per CDR3 amino acid sequence lists the most common genes and DNA. TCRdb's processing, not the study's, gives the V and J calls here. The sample table contains over 500,000 distinct CDR3 sequences; only one count was recorded for approximately 15% of them. The ten largest clonotypes hold around 14% of the sample.

Stable Graves' hyperthyroidism was defined as no progression to ophthalmopathy during 18 months of follow-up. The hyperthyroidism patients were between 18 and 65 years old and newly diagnosed, with a disease duration of less than 2 months. Any patient with an uncontrolled infection, another autoimmune disease, pregnancy or lactation was excluded. Diagnoses relied on clinical symptoms, serum thyroxine and TRAb, thyroid ultrasound and orbital computed tomography. Ficoll-Paque density gradient centrifugation was used to isolate PBMCs from around 10 ml of fresh peripheral blood. Total RNA was extracted using Trizol reagent, and RNA quality was assessed on an Agilent 2100 Bioanalyzer.

The rearrangement combines TRBV5-1 with TRBJ2-1; a stretch of 11 junction bases matches TRBD2. This receptor was identified in a woman aged 40 to 50 with Graves' hyperthyroidism. The sample comprised blood. The CDR3 reads CASSSIGTSGFYNEQFF. The DNA sequence reads TGCGCCAGCAGCTCGATTGGGACTAGCGGATTTTACAATGAGCAGTTCTTC. Where the CDR3 stops, the reference TRBV5-1 and TRBJ2-1 genes take over; the full variable domain is KAGVTQTPRYLIKTRGQQVTLSCSPISGHRSVSWYQQTPGQGLQFLFEYFSETQRNKGNFPGRFSGRQFSNSRSEMNVSTLELGDSALYLCASSSIGTSGFYNEQFFGPGTRLTVL.